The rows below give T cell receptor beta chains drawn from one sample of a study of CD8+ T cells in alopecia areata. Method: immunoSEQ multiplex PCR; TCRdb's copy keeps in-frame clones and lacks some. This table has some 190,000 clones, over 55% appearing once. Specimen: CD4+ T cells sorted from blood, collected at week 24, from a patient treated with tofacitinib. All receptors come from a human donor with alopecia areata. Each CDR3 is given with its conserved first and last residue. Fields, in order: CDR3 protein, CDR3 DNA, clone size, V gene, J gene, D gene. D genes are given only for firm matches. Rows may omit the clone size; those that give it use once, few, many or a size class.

CDR3: CASSERSGDLSPLHF
DNA: TGTGCCAGCAGTGAACGGTCGGGGGATCTTTCACCCCTCCACTTT
size: NA
V: TRBV2
J: TRBJ1-6
D: NA

CDR3: CSVTVPGANVLTF
DNA: TGCAGCGTTACGGTGCCTGGGGCCAACGTCCTGACTTTC
size: NA
V: TRBV29-1
J: TRBJ2-6
D: NA

CDR3: CSGSQGMDTQYF
DNA: TGCAGCGGATCACAGGGTATGGATACGCAGTATTTT
size: NA
V: TRBV29-1
J: TRBJ2-3
D: NA

CDR3: CASTRREGSTDTQYF
DNA: TGTGCCAGCACCCGACGGGAAGGGTCCACAGATACGCAGTATTTT
size: NA
V: TRBV5-5
J: TRBJ2-3
D: NA

CDR3: CSASDRVGTEAFF
DNA: TGCAGCGCTTCGGACAGGGTTGGGACTGAAGCTTTCTTT
size: few
V: TRBV29-1
J: TRBJ1-1
D: TRBD1

CDR3: CACQPLDEAFF
DNA: TGTGCCTGCCAGCCCCTGGATGAAGCTTTCTTT
size: NA
V: TRBV30
J: TRBJ1-1
D: NA

CDR3: CSVQSGAEAFF
DNA: TGCAGCGTTCAGTCAGGCGCAGAAGCTTTCTTT
size: NA
V: TRBV29-1
J: TRBJ1-1
D: NA

CDR3: CASSPPLPTGELFF
DNA: TGTGCCAGCTCACCACCGTTGCCCACCGGGGAGCTGTTTTTT
size: few
V: TRBV18
J: TRBJ2-2
D: NA

CDR3: CSGSRGANTEAFF
DNA: TGCAGCGGATCAAGGGGGGCGAACACTGAAGCTTTCTTT
size: NA
V: TRBV29-1
J: TRBJ1-1
D: NA

CDR3: CSVGPNTGELFF
DNA: TGCAGCGTTGGGCCGAACACCGGGGAGCTGTTTTTT
size: NA
V: TRBV29-1
J: TRBJ2-2
D: NA

CDR3: CASGGTGGAEAFF
DNA: TGTGCCAGCGGCGGGACAGGGGGAGCTGAAGCTTTCTTT
size: few
V: TRBV6-6
J: TRBJ1-1
D: TRBD1

CDR3: CSVEWRASGGNEQFF
DNA: TGCAGCGTTGAATGGCGGGCTAGCGGGGGTAATGAGCAGTTCTTC
size: NA
V: TRBV29-1
J: TRBJ2-1
D: TRBD2

CDR3: CSASRGYEQYF
DNA: TGCAGTGCTAGTCGCGGGTACGAGCAGTACTTC
size: NA
V: TRBV20-1
J: TRBJ2-7
D: NA

CDR3: CSVMGKKNTGELFF
DNA: TGCAGCGTCATGGGCAAGAAGAACACCGGGGAGCTGTTTTTT
size: few
V: TRBV29-1
J: TRBJ2-2
D: NA

CDR3: CSAEGLPNTEAFF
DNA: TGCAGCGCCGAGGGCCTGCCGAACACTGAAGCTTTCTTT
size: NA
V: TRBV29-1
J: TRBJ1-1
D: NA

CDR3: CAIGEARGGVHNEQFF
DNA: TGTGCCATAGGGGAAGCTCGGGGGGGCGTCCACAATGAGCAGTTCTTC
size: few
V: TRBV10-3
J: TRBJ2-1
D: TRBD2

CDR3: CASSPEDRGDQF
DNA: TGTGCCAGCAGCCCAGAGGACAGGGGAGACCAATTT
size: NA
V: TRBV2
J: TRBJ1-4
D: TRBD1

CDR3: CASSPRGTGGGYTF
DNA: TGTGCCAGCAGTCCCCGCGGCACAGGGGGTGGCTACACCTTC
size: NA
V: TRBV27
J: TRBJ1-2
D: TRBD1

CDR3: CASSPGTGTSGANVLTF
DNA: TGTGCCAGCAGTCCCGGGACAGGGACCTCTGGGGCCAACGTCCTGACTTTC
size: NA
V: TRBV2
J: TRBJ2-6
D: TRBD1

CDR3: CAWSPASFGDSNQPQHF
DNA: TGTGCCTGGAGCCCTGCCTCCTTCGGGGATAGCAATCAGCCCCAGCATTTT
size: NA
V: TRBV30
J: TRBJ1-5
D: NA

CDR3: CASSLPAGSSYEQYF
DNA: TGCGCCAGCAGCTTGCCGGCAGGGAGCTCCTACGAGCAGTACTTC
size: NA
V: TRBV5-1
J: TRBJ2-7
D: NA

CDR3: CASTPTGGETQYF
DNA: TGCGCCAGCACCCCCACGGGTGGAGAGACCCAGTACTTC
size: NA
V: TRBV5-1
J: TRBJ2-5
D: NA

CDR3: CASSPRTSGDNEQFF
DNA: TGCGCCAGCAGCCCTCGGACTAGCGGGGATAATGAGCAGTTCTTC
size: NA
V: TRBV5-1
J: TRBJ2-1
D: TRBD2

CDR3: CATSSPKTGAYTF
DNA: TGTGCCACCAGCAGTCCCAAGACAGGTGCCTACACCTTC
size: once
V: TRBV15
J: TRBJ1-2
D: NA

CDR3: CASSAGGMNTGELFF
DNA: TGCGCCAGCTCCGCGGGGGGGATGAACACCGGGGAGCTGTTTTTT
size: NA
V: TRBV5-1
J: TRBJ2-2
D: TRBD2

CDR3: CSVGPLMRDGYTF
DNA: TGCAGCGTTGGTCCCCTCATGAGGGATGGCTACACCTTC
size: NA
V: TRBV29-1
J: TRBJ1-2
D: NA

CDR3: CASSFIGRLDTQYF
DNA: TGTGCCAGCAGCTTCATCGGCCGTTTGGATACGCAGTATTTT
size: NA
V: TRBV13
J: TRBJ2-3
D: NA

CDR3: CASSPGLGGADTQYF
DNA: TGTGCCAGCAGCCCCGGACTGGGCGGCGCAGATACGCAGTATTTT
size: NA
V: TRBV7-3
J: TRBJ2-3
D: NA

CDR3: CASSPNSGTTGLGYTF
DNA: TGTGCCAGCTCACCGAATTCCGGGACCACAGGGCTTGGCTACACCTTC
size: NA
V: TRBV18
J: TRBJ1-2
D: NA

CDR3: CASSQSYGYTF
DNA: TGTGCCAGCAGCCAGTCATATGGCTACACCTTC
size: few
V: TRBV7-9
J: TRBJ1-2
D: NA

CDR3: CAWSVGTQGSYNEQFF
DNA: TGTGCCTGGAGTGTTGGGACCCAAGGCTCCTACAATGAGCAGTTCTTC
size: NA
V: TRBV30
J: TRBJ2-1
D: NA

CDR3: CASSVRRNNEQFF
DNA: TGTGCCAGCAGTGTTAGGCGCAACAATGAGCAGTTCTTC
size: NA
V: TRBV2
J: TRBJ2-1
D: NA

CDR3: CAWGRQGAYEQYF
DNA: TGTGCCTGGGGGCGACAGGGGGCTTACGAGCAGTACTTC
size: NA
V: TRBV30
J: TRBJ2-7
D: TRBD1

CDR3: CASSEAQLYGANVLTF
DNA: TGTGCCAGCAGTGAAGCACAACTTTATGGGGCCAACGTCCTGACTTTC
size: NA
V: TRBV2
J: TRBJ2-6
D: NA